A single sample gave rise to the 17 T cell receptor beta chains below, sequenced in a study of radiotherapy plus CTLA-4 blockade in lung cancer. Data came from immunoSEQ multiplex PCR; TCRdb stores just in-frame clones and leaves some out. Of about 73,000 clones listed, roughly 87% were seen once; the top ten hold 35% to 45%. This sample comprised peripheral blood, obtained from a patient treated with radiotherapy plus ipilimumab. These receptors were obtained from a human donor with non-small cell lung cancer that progressed on radiotherapy plus ipilimumab.

The gene calls are TRBV19 and TRBJ2-7; 11 nucleotides line up with TRBD2. With 8 bases clipped from V and 7 bases from J, the junction kept 7 bases outside the gene matches. The CDR3 runs 13 residues. The V gene's germline CDR1 is LNHDA and CDR2 SQIVND (reference sequence). The CDR3 nucleotides read TGTGCCAGTGCCCGGACTAGCGGGTGGGAGCAGTACTTC. This codes for CASARTSGWEQYF.

The chain links TRBV19 to TRBJ2-3, with 14 bases that match TRBD2. CDR1 LNHDA and CDR2 SQIVND come from the germline V gene (reference sequence). This CDR3 has 18 residues. Trimming took 4 bases from V and 1 from J; bases not matched to a gene: 7. In DNA form, the CDR3 reads TGTGCCAGTAGTAGGGGACTAGCGGGAGTGGGCGGCACAGATACGCAGTATTTT. Protein: CASSRGLAGVGGTDTQYF.

The chain joins TRBV25-1 to TRBJ2-3; 8 bases map to TRBD2. The CDR3 is 11 amino acids. V shed 7 bases, J shed 10 bases, and the junction held 4 bases outside the gene matches. CDR1 and CDR2 from the germline V gene are MGHDK and SYGVNS. Written as DNA, the CDR3 is TGTGCCAGCACCCCCGGGGGGGCGCAGTATTTT. It encodes CASTPGGAQYF.

The chain has TRBV5-1 and TRBJ2-2; 12 nucleotides line up with TRBD2. This CDR3 contains 15 residues. Germline-derived CDR1 and CDR2 are SGHRS and YFSETQ. With 4 bases clipped from V and 6 bases from J, the junction kept 4 bases outside the gene matches. CDR3 sequence (DNA): TGCGCCAGCAGCCCTAGCGGGAGGGCCCCCGGGGAGCTGTTTTTT. Amino acids: CASSPSGRAPGELFF. The full variable domain, completed using reference TRBV5-1 and TRBJ2-2, is KAGVTQTPRYLIKTRGQQVTLSCSPISGHRSVSWYQQTPGQGLQFLFEYFSETQRNKGNFPGRFSGRQFSNSRSEMNVSTLELGDSALYLCASSPSGRAPGELFFGEGSRLTVL.

V gene TRBV30 combines with J gene TRBJ1-5, with D possibly matching TRBD1 (5 bases). This CDR3 is built from 13 residues. The V end lost 5 bases, the J end lost 5 bases, and 13 bases lay between the germline ends. Germline values: CDR1 GTSNPN, CDR2 SVGIG (reference sequence). The CDR3 bases are TGTGCCTGGTCTAGTAGAGGGGATCAGCCCCAGCATTTT. Translation: CAWSSRGDQPQHF. Complete variable domain (other parts from reference TRBV30 and TRBJ1-5): SQTIHQWPATLVQPVGSPLSLECTVEGTSNPNLYWYRQAAGRGLQLLFYSVGIGQISSEVPQNLSASRPQDRQFILSSKKLLLSDSGFYLCAWSSRGDQPQHFGDGTRLSIL.

V gene TRBV7-9 combines with J gene TRBJ2-1, with TRBD2 matching over 15 bases. Germline CDR1 and CDR2: SEHNR and FQNEAQ (reference sequence). The CDR3 spans 17 residues. J lost 8 bases, V lost 5 bases, and 10 bases had no gene match. CDR3: CASSPGGLAGGRDEQFF. The DNA of the CDR3 is TGTGCCAGCAGCCCCGGCGGACTAGCGGGAGGGCGCGATGAGCAGTTCTTC.

The chain is built from TRBV7-9 and TRBJ2-1, with 7 positions matching TRBD2. J gave up 0 bases and V 5 bases, and 10 bases lay outside the gene matches. The CDR3 length is 17 residues. Germline V gives CDR1 SEHNR, CDR2 FQNEAQ (reference sequence). CDR3 loop: CASSPRPGGSSYNEQFF. For the CDR3, the DNA is TGTGCCAGCAGCCCCCGCCCGGGAGGAAGCTCCTACAATGAGCAGTTCTTC.

This sequence joins TRBV9 and TRBJ2-2; D is unresolved. This CDR3 spans 14 amino acids. V was cut by 0 bases and J by 2 bases, with 5 bases left in between. Per germline, CDR1 SGDLS and CDR2 YYNGEE. The CDR3 sequence: CASSVGLNTGELFF. Written as DNA, the CDR3 is TGTGCCAGCAGCGTAGGGCTTAACACCGGGGAGCTGTTTTTT.

J is TRBJ1-5 and V is TRBV2, with D unclear. Germline CDR1 reads SNHLY; CDR2 reads FYNNEI. This CDR3 comprises 13 residues. Between the trimmed V and J ends, which lost 6 bases and 1 base, there was a span of 7 bases. CDR3 protein: CASSGESNQPQHF. CDR3 nucleotide sequence: TGTGCCAGCAGCGGAGAGAGCAATCAGCCCCAGCATTTT.

The chain combines TRBV27 with TRBJ2-1, with D uncertain. The CDR3 length is 14 residues. V lost 5 bases and J lost 7, with 15 bases in between. Germline loops: CDR1 MNHEY, CDR2 SMNVEV (reference sequence). CDR3 protein: CASSKNTRKNEQFF. The CDR3 bases are TGTGCCAGCAGTAAAAATACCAGGAAAAATGAGCAGTTCTTC.

J is TRBJ2-7 and V is TRBV5-4; D gene ambiguous. Per the germline V gene, CDR1 is SGHNT and CDR2 is YYREEE (reference sequence). The CDR3 is 15 amino acids. The V end was cut by 2 bases, the J end by 2 bases, with 14 bases between. The CDR3 sequence is CASSFTRPLPYEQYV. The CDR3 region has the DNA TGTGCCAGCAGCTTCACCCGGCCGTTACCCTACGAGCAGTACGTC.

V gene TRBV7-9 combines with J gene TRBJ1-5; 8 bases line up with TRBD1. This CDR3 comprises 14 residues. The V gene end was trimmed by 6 bases and the J gene end by 2 bases; junction bases not matched to a gene: 3. CDR1 is SEHNR and CDR2 is FQNEAQ in the germline V gene (reference sequence). CDR3 amino acids: CASSGQGGNQPQHF. As DNA, the CDR3 is TGTGCCAGCAGTGGACAGGGCGGCAATCAGCCCCAGCATTTT.

The gene calls are TRBV19 and TRBJ1-1; tentative D call: TRBD1 (6 bases). The CDR3 runs 14 residues. Trimming left V 7 bases short and J 2 bases short, with 14 bases between. Germline V gives CDR1 LNHDA, CDR2 SQIVND (reference sequence). CDR3 sequence reads: CASTSTGYNTEAFF. The CDR3 DNA is TGTGCCAGTACCTCAACAGGGTATAACACTGAAGCTTTCTTT.

J is TRBJ1-5 and V is TRBV28; D is possibly TRBD1 (6 bases). Germline CDR1 is MDHEN and CDR2 is SYDVKM. The CDR3 contains 14 residues. The V and J ends lost 2 bases and 6 bases respectively, with 11 bases between them. The CDR3, as DNA: TGTGCCAGCAGTTTAAACAGGGAGGGTCAGCCCCAGCATTTT. It translates to CASSLNREGQPQHF.

This chain connects TRBV9 to TRBJ1-2; the D gene is possibly TRBD1 (5 bases). The CDR3 has 15 amino acids. V was shortened by 0 bases and J by 0 bases, with 9 bases between the two germline ends. Germline values: CDR1 SGDLS, CDR2 YYNGEE. The chain's CDR3 is CASSVEGRANYGYTF. In DNA form, the CDR3 reads TGTGCCAGCAGCGTAGAAGGCAGGGCTAACTATGGCTACACCTTC.

Remarks on this clone: One junction end does not reproduce the germline sequence, and a read error may be involved. J is TRBJ1-5 and V is TRBV2; D is ambiguous. This CDR3 has 13 amino acids. Germline assignment: CDR1 SNHLY and CDR2 FYNNEI. CDR3 bases: TGTGCCAGCAGTGAGGGAACCAATCAGTCCCAGCATTTT. This gives the protein CASSEGTNQSQHF.

The chain recombines TRBV7-2 with TRBJ2-7; D not resolved. CDR3 length: 14 amino acids. Trimming left V 5 bases short and J 4 bases short, with 15 bases between. The germline CDR1 and CDR2 sequences are SGHTA and FQGNSA. For the CDR3, the DNA is TGTGCCAGCAGCCCAGATAGGGTGGGTTACGAGCAGTACGTC. This sequence encodes CASSPDRVGYEQYV.